The sequence of this T cell receptor (beta chain) was determined in a study of post-analysis software for immune sequencing data. Study at large: The courses of disease that were included comprised relapsing-remitting, secondary progressive and progressive-relapsing multiple sclerosis. Overall study results and limits: By F measure, samples from a shared preparation batch strongly co-clustered. Controls had significantly higher normalized Chao1 diversity than multiple sclerosis patients.

Presence of unique molecular identifiers characterized the TCR beta cDNA libraries. T cells numbering about 0.85 to 10 million gave rise to roughly 0.5 million cDNA molecules. TCRdb processed the PCR reads anew with MiXCR; each CDR3 protein has one entry. This repertoire shows 750,000 to 900,000 distinct CDR3 sequences, under 60% found once; its top ten account for 4.9%. Details on this clonotype: The antigen remains unidentified.

Specimen: blood. This sequence was found in a girl aged 5-17 years with multiple sclerosis.

CDR3: CASSSTVGVYGYTF. DNA for the CDR3: TGTGCCAGCAGCTCAACGGTGGGGGTCTATGGCTACACCTTC. The J gene is TRBJ1-2, the V gene TRBV7-2; TRBD1 is a possible D gene (5 bases). The V and J ends lost 4 bases and 4 bases respectively, with 13 bases between them. Germline assignment: CDR1 SGHTA and CDR2 FQGNSA. The CDR3 spans 14 residues.